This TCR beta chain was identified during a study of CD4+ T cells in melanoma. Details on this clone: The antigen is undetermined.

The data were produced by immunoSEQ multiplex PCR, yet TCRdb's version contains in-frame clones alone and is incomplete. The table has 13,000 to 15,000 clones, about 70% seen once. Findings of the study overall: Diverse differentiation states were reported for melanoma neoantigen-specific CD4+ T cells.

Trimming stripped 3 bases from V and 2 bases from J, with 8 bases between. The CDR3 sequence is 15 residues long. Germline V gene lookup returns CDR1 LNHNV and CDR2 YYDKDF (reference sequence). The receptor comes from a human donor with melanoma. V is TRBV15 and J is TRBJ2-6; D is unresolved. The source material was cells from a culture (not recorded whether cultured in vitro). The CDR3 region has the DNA TGTGCCACCAGCAGGAGACTGGCTGGGGCCAACGTCCTGACTTTC. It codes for CATSRRLAGANVLTF. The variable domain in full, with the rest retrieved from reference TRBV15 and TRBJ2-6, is DAMVIQNPRYQVTQFGKPVTLSCSQTLNHNVMYWYQQKSSQAPKLLFHYYDKDFNNEADTPDNFQSRRPNTSFCFLDIRSPGLGDTAMYLCATSRRLAGANVLTFGAGSRLTVL.